The 22 T cell receptor beta chains below all came from one sample that was sequenced in a study of cytomegalovirus exposure and HLA in healthy donors. The study ran its PCR with 60 Vbeta and 13 Jbeta primers. Clones were sequenced by immunoSEQ multiplex PCR, and TCRdb holds only the in-frame ones, with some missing. The table includes some 130,000 clones, about 80% detected once. Sequenced sample: PBMCs. These receptors all stem from a man aged 30-40 years in good health.

This clone was recorded once. This sequence joins TRBV5-1 and TRBJ1-3; 8 positions agree with TRBD1. Germline-derived CDR1 and CDR2 are SGHRS and YFSETQ. The CDR3 contains 15 residues. V dropped 4 bases and J dropped 8; count of bases not matched to a gene: 11. The CDR3 protein is CASSLYGQGIDTIYF. As DNA, the CDR3 is TGCGCCAGCAGCCTATACGGACAGGGTATCGACACCATATATTTT. The full variable domain, with the rest looked up from reference TRBV5-1 and TRBJ1-3, is KAGVTQTPRYLIKTRGQQVTLSCSPISGHRSVSWYQQTPGQGLQFLFEYFSETQRNKGNFPGRFSGRQFSNSRSEMNVSTLELGDSALYLCASSLYGQGIDTIYFGEGSWLTVV.

V is TRBV7-9 and J is TRBJ2-1, with 9 bases identical to TRBD2. CDR3 length equals 15 residues. V shed 0 bases, J shed 12 bases, and the junction held 9 bases outside the gene matches. Per germline, CDR1 SEHNR and CDR2 FQNEAQ (reference sequence). The CDR3 sequence: CASSLATSGSSGQFF. The DNA for the CDR3 is TGTGCCAGCAGCTTAGCTACTAGCGGGTCCTCGGGGCAGTTCTTC.

The V and J genes are TRBV11-2 and TRBJ2-7; 7 bases agree with TRBD1. CDR3 size: 14 residues. The V and J ends lost 5 bases and 2 bases, in that order; junction bases with no gene match: 6. From germline, CDR1 is SGHAT and CDR2 FQNNGV. The CDR3 DNA follows: TGTGCCAGCAGCGCCAGACAGGGCCCCTACGAGCAGTACTTC. This codes for CASSARQGPYEQYF.

In its sample, this clone was seen once. The genes are TRBV6-1 and TRBJ1-2; 7 bases line up with TRBD1. V lost 6 bases to trimming and J lost 8 bases; unmatched junction nucleotides: 12. The CDR3 length is 14 residues. CDR1 MNHNS and CDR2 SASEGT come from the germline V gene. CDR3 nucleotides: TGTGCCAGCAGCCGACAGGGAATATCGGAGGGCTACACCTTC. This encodes CASSRQGISEGYTF.

This rearrangement joins TRBV6-1 to TRBJ2-3, with D perhaps TRBD2 (6 bases). In germline, CDR1 is MNHNS, CDR2 SASEGT. CDR3 length: 15 amino acids. V was pared by 6 bases and J by 1 base, with 14 bases between. CDR3 coding DNA: TGTGCCAGCAGCAATAGGGGACTTGGCACAGATACGCAGTATTTT. It codes for CASSNRGLGTDTQYF.

The rearrangement joins TRBV6-1 to TRBJ2-7, with TRBD2 as a possible D gene (6 bases). From germline, CDR1 is MNHNS and CDR2 SASEGT. This CDR3 region has 15 residues. Between the trimmed V and J ends, which lost 6 bases and 5 bases, there was a span of 20 bases. CDR3 loop: CASRRGTHGLHEQYF. Here the CDR3 DNA reads TGTGCCAGCAGGCGCGGGACCCACGGGCTCCACGAGCAGTACTTC.

The chain has TRBV28 and TRBJ2-7, with unresolved D. This CDR3 spans 12 amino acids. CDR1 and CDR2 from the germline V gene are MDHEN and SYDVKM. V lost 5 bases to trimming and J lost 0 bases, with 5 bases between them. The CDR3 protein is CASSRGSYEQYF. The CDR3 bases are TGTGCCAGCAGTCGAGGCTCCTACGAGCAGTACTTC. The whole variable domain, filled in from reference TRBV28 and TRBJ2-7, reads DVKVTQSSRYLVKRTGEKVFLECVQDMDHENMFWYRQDPGLGLRLIYFSYDVKMKEKGDIPEGYSVSREKKERFSLILESASTNQTSMYLCASSRGSYEQYFGPGTRLTVT.

The V call is TRBV21-1, the J call TRBJ1-1; the listed D gene, TRBD1, was not tested against the DNA. TRBV21-1 is classified as a pseudogene. The CDR3 is made up of 10 amino acids. The CDR3 loop reads CASNTNQAFF. CDR3 coding DNA: TGTGCCAGCAACACAAATCAAGCTTTCTTT.

This rearrangement joins TRBV7-3 to TRBJ1-5; 9 nucleotides agree with TRBD1. This CDR3 region has 18 residues. CDR1 is SGHTA, CDR2 FQGTGA, per germline. Trimming at V came to 4 bases and at J to 6 bases, leaving 16 bases not matched to a gene. The CDR3 protein is CASSSVPGQGGGGQPQHF. The CDR3 DNA reads as TGTGCCAGCAGCTCAGTCCCGGGACAGGGAGGTGGGGGTCAGCCCCAGCATTTT.

The sample holds a few counts of this clone. The rearrangement joins TRBV10-3 to TRBJ2-4; D unclear. Between the trimmed V and J ends, which lost 0 bases and 4 bases, there was a span of 7 bases. This CDR3 comprises 14 residues. Germline lookup yields CDR1 ENHRY and CDR2 SYGVKD. The CDR3 region has the DNA TGTGCCATCAGTGAGTCGAACAGTAAAAACATTCAGTACTTC. This gives the protein CAISESNSKNIQYF.

The CDR3 coding sequence is TGTGCCAGCAGCCTCCGACTAGCGGGAGTTCGGGAGACCCAGTACTTC. Translating it yields CASSLRLAGVRETQYF. The chain employs TRBV13 and TRBJ2-5; 12 bases align to TRBD2. Trimming at V came to 5 bases and at J to 5 bases, leaving 9 bases not matched to a gene. The CDR3 runs to 16 residues. Germline CDR1 and CDR2: PRHDT and FYEKMQ (reference sequence).

This rearrangement joins TRBV27 to TRBJ2-5, with 9 nucleotides matching TRBD1. V was pared by 4 bases and J by 5 bases, with 11 bases of the junction left unmatched. The CDR3 runs to 16 residues. Germline V gene sequence: CDR1 MNHEY, CDR2 SMNVEV (reference sequence). The CDR3 protein is CASSSPLRDRVETQYF. CDR3 sequence (DNA): TGTGCCAGCAGTTCTCCCCTCCGGGACAGGGTTGAGACCCAGTACTTC.

This chain links TRBV2 with TRBJ2-1; possibly TRBD1 for D (6 bases). The CDR3 sequence is 14 residues long. CDR1 is SNHLY and CDR2 is FYNNEI in the germline V gene. V gave up 8 bases and J gave up 0 bases, with 11 bases separating them. CDR3 DNA: TGTGCCAGCCCGCTAGGGGGCTCCTACAATGAGCAGTTCTTC. Its translation is CASPLGGSYNEQFF.

This clone was seen a handful of times. This chain links TRBV7-8 with TRBJ1-1; the D gene is possibly TRBD1 (5 bases). The V gene lost 6 bases and the J gene lost 0 bases, with 11 bases spanning the gap. Germline V lookup: CDR1 SGHVS, CDR2 FQNEAQ. This CDR3 spans 14 amino acids. CDR3 DNA sequence: TGTGCCAGCAGTCAAGGACACCTGAACACTGAAGCTTTCTTT. This sequence encodes CASSQGHLNTEAFF.

V and J are TRBV7-8 and TRBJ2-1, with 7 bases matching TRBD1. This CDR3 comprises 16 residues. The V segment lost 1 base and the J segment 6 bases; nucleotides outside the gene matches: 9. The germline V gene has CDR1 SGHVS and CDR2 FQNEAQ. CDR3 residues: CASSLVSRGTSNEQFF. The CDR3 DNA reads TGTGCCAGCAGCTTAGTTTCCAGGGGGACAAGCAATGAGCAGTTCTTC. The variable domain in full, completed from reference TRBV7-8 and TRBJ2-1, reads GAGVSQSPRYKVAKRGQDVALRCDPISGHVSLFWYQQALGQGPEFLTYFQNEAQLDKSGLPSDRFFAERPEGSVSTLKIQRTQQEDSAVYLCASSLVSRGTSNEQFFGPGTRLTVL.

This chain connects TRBV28 to TRBJ1-5; D might be TRBD1 (6 bases). V was trimmed by 0 bases and J by 5 bases, leaving 14 bases between them. The CDR3 length is 16 residues. Per germline, CDR1 MDHEN and CDR2 SYDVKM. The CDR3 coding sequence is TGTGCCAGCAGTTTATGGAGGAACAGGGTCGATCAGCCCCAGCATTTT. It yields the protein CASSLWRNRVDQPQHF.

This clone occurred a few times. The chain uses TRBV6-4 and TRBJ2-2; maybe TRBD2 (6 bases). The length of the CDR3 is 15 residues. Germline CDR1 MRHNA, CDR2 SNTAGT. V was pared by 5 bases and J by 6 bases, with 16 bases between. In DNA form, the CDR3 reads TGTGCCAGCAGTTCCTATACTAGCACCCCCGGGGAGCTGTTTTTT. Translated: CASSSYTSTPGELFF.

This chain joins TRBV27 and TRBJ1-5; no definite D call. The CDR3 consists of 18 residues. Germline V gene sequence: CDR1 MNHEY, CDR2 SMNVEV (reference sequence). The germline V and J ends were trimmed by 4 bases and 0 bases, with 19 bases remaining between them. This CDR3 is CASSSSPLRTISNQPQHF. CDR3 DNA: TGTGCCAGCAGTTCCTCCCCTTTGCGGACTATTAGCAATCAGCCCCAGCATTTT.

The V call is TRBV19, the J call TRBJ2-7, with a weak D call TRBD1 (5 bases). Between the trimmed V and J ends, which lost 8 bases and 2 bases, there was a span of 13 bases. The CDR3 sequence is 13 residues long. In germline, CDR1 is LNHDA, CDR2 SQIVND (reference sequence). CDR3 nucleotide sequence: TGTGCCAGTGGGGCGTCCGGTGCCTACGAGCAGTACTTC. This gives the protein CASGASGAYEQYF.

This sequence joins TRBV25-1 and TRBJ2-1; D remains ambiguous. Trimming pared 5 bases from V and 6 bases from J, leaving 11 bases between. The length of the CDR3 is 13 residues. The germline V gene has CDR1 MGHDK and CDR2 SYGVNS. This chain's CDR3 is CASSPGVPNEQFF. Here the CDR3 DNA reads TGTGCCAGCAGTCCAGGCGTCCCCAATGAGCAGTTCTTC. The full variable domain, with the rest looked up from reference TRBV25-1 and TRBJ2-1, is EADIYQTPRYLVIGTGKKITLECSQTMGHDKMYWYQQDPGMELHLIHYSYGVNSTEKGDLSSESTVSRIRTEHFPLTLESARPSHTSQYLCASSPGVPNEQFFGPGTRLTVL.

This clone was picked up one time. The V gene is TRBV11-2, the J gene TRBJ2-7, with TRBD2 matching over 10 bases. In germline, CDR1 is SGHAT, CDR2 FQNNGV. After removal of 6 bases from V and 2 bases from J, the junction contained 1 base not matched to a gene. The CDR3 spans 13 residues. The CDR3 coding sequence is TGTGCCAGCAGTACTAGCGGGACCTACGAGCAGTACTTC. Protein product: CASSTSGTYEQYF.

V usage is TRBV19 and J usage is TRBJ2-5; D possibly corresponds to TRBD1 (6 bases). The germline V gene has CDR1 LNHDA and CDR2 SQIVND (reference sequence). The V gene lost 1 base and the J gene lost 4 bases, with 16 bases spanning the gap. The CDR3 consists of 16 residues. The chain's CDR3 is CASSIASQGLGETQYF. CDR3 sequence (DNA): TGTGCCAGTAGTATAGCATCACAGGGATTGGGAGAGACCCAGTACTTC.